The entry below describes one TCR beta chain. Its antigen is unknown. Through 5' RACE with UMI labels, the TRB cDNA libraries were prepared. TCRdb reprocessed the 5' RACE reads and keeps a single row for each CDR3 protein, giving no DNA. In all, the sample yields 56,000 or so distinct CDR3 sequences. This CDR3 is 13 amino acids long. CD8+ T cell subsets were each sorted in triplicate, hundreds of thousands of cells apiece. This entry belongs to a study of CXCR3-negative and CXCR3-positive naive CD8 T cells. General study points: The authors found comparable surface CD5 between naive subsets and inferred TCR strength from TRB CDR3 properties. Both naive subsets showed comparably high diversity, and memory CD8+ cells showed much lower diversity.

Sequencing was carried out using memory CD8+ T cells from blood. This receptor was identified in a human donor in good health. Some clones in this sample may be carry-over from other donors' samples. The V and J genes are TRBV12-3 or TRBV12-4 and TRBJ2-7; lacking DNA, the TRBD1 call made by TCRdb goes unchecked. The chain's CDR3 is CASSSRTGYEQYF.